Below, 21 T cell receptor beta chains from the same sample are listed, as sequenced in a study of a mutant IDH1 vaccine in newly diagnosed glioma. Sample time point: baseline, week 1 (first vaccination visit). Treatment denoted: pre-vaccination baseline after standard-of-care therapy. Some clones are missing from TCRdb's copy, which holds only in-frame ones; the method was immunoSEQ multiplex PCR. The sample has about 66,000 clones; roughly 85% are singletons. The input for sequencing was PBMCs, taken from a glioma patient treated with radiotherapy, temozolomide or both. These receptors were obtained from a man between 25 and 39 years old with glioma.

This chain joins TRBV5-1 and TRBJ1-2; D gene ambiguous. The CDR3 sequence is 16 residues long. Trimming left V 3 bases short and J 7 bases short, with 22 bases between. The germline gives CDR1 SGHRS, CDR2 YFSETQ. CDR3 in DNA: TGCGCCAGCAGCTCTTCTTACACCGGCGGAGGCTGTGGCTACACCTTC. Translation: CASSSSYTGGGCGYTF.

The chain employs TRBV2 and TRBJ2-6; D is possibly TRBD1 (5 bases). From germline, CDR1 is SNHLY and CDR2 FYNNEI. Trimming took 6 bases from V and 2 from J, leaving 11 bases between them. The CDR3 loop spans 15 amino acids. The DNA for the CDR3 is TGTGCCAGCAGCCACCAGGGCCCTGGGGCCAACGTCCTGACTTTC. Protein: CASSHQGPGANVLTF.

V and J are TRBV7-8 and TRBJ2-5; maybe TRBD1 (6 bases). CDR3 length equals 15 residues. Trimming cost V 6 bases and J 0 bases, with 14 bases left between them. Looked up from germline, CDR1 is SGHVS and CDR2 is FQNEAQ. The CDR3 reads CASSQRDTYQETQYF. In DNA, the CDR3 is TGTGCCAGCAGTCAACGGGACACCTACCAAGAGACCCAGTACTTC. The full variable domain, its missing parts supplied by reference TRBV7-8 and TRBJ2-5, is GAGVSQSPRYKVAKRGQDVALRCDPISGHVSLFWYQQALGQGPEFLTYFQNEAQLDKSGLPSDRFFAERPEGSVSTLKIQRTQQEDSAVYLCASSQRDTYQETQYFGPGTRLLVL.

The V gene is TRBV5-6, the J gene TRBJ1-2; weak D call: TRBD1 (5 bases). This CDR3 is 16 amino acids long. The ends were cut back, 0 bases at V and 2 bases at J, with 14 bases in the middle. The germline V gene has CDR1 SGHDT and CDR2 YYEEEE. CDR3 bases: TGTGCCAGCAGCTTGGGGGCGGGGCCCGGGAACTATGGCTACACCTTC. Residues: CASSLGAGPGNYGYTF.

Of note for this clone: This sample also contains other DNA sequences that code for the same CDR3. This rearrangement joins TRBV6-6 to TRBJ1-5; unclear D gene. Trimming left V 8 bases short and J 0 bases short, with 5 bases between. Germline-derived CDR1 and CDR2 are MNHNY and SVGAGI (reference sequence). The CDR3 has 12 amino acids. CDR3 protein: CASANSNQPQHF. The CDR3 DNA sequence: TGTGCCAGCGCGAATAGCAATCAGCCCCAGCATTTT.

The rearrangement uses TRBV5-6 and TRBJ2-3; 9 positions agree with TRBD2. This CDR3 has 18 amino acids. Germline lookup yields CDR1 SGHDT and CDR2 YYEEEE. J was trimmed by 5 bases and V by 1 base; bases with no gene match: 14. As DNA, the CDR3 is TGTGCCAGCAGCTTGTTTGCGGGGGGGCCAGTTTTTATAGATACGCAGTATTTT. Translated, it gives CASSLFAGGPVFIDTQYF.

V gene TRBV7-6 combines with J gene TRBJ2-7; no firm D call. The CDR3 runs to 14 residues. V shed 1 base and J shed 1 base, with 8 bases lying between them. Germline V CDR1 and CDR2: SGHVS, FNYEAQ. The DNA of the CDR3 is TGTGCCAGCAGCTTAGAAATTAGTTCCTACGAGCAGTACTTC. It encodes CASSLEISSYEQYF.

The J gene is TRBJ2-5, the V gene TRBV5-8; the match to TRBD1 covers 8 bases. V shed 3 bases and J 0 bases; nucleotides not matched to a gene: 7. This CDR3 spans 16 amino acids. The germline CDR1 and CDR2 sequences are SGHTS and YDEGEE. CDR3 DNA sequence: TGTGCCAGCAGCTCTGGGACAGGTTCGTACCAAGAGACCCAGTACTTC. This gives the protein CASSSGTGSYQETQYF.

DNA for the CDR3: TGTGCCAGCAAGTTCGCAGCGGACTATGGCTACACCTTC. It codes for CASKFAADYGYTF. V gene TRBV6-6 combines with J gene TRBJ1-2, with no clear D. The CDR3 extends over 13 amino acids. Trimming shortened V by 7 bases and J by 3 bases, and 12 bases separated the two germline ends. CDR1 is MNHNY, CDR2 SVGAGI, per germline (reference sequence).

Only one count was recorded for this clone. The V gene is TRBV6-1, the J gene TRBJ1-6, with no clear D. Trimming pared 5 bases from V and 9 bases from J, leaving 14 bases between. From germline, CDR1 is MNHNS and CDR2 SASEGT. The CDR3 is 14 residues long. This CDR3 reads CASSLVYGGSPLHF. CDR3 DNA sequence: TGTGCCAGCAGTCTGGTCTACGGTGGTTCACCCCTCCACTTT.

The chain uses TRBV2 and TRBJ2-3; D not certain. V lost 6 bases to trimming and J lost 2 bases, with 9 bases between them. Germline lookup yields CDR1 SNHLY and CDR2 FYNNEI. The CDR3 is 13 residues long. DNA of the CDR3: TGTGCCAGCAGCCGACCGAACACAGATACGCAGTATTTT. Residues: CASSRPNTDTQYF.

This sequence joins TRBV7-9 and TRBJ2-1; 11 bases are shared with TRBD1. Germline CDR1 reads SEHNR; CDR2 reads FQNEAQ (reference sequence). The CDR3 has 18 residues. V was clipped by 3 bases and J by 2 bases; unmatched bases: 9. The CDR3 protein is CASSFTWEGQGAYNEQFF. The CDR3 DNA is TGTGCCAGCAGCTTCACCTGGGAGGGACAGGGGGCCTACAATGAGCAGTTCTTC. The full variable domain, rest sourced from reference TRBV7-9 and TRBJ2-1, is DTGVSQNPRHKITKRGQNVTFRCDPISEHNRLYWYRQTLGQGPEFLTYFQNEAQLEKSRLLSDRFSAERPKGSFSTLEIQRTEQGDSAMYLCASSFTWEGQGAYNEQFFGPGTRLTVL.

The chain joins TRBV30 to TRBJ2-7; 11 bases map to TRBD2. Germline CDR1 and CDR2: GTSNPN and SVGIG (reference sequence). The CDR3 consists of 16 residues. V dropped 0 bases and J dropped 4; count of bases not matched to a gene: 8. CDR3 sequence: CAWSVLEASGGYEQYF. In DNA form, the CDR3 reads TGTGCCTGGAGTGTACTCGAGGCTAGCGGGGGGTACGAGCAGTACTTC.

CDR3 bases: TGTGCCAGCAGCTTAGACAGATATGAAAAACTGTTTTTT. This gives the protein CASSLDRYEKLFF. The chain carries TRBV7-8 and TRBJ1-4; D gene ambiguous. V lost 1 base and J 6 bases, leaving 6 bases between the germline ends. Germline assignment: CDR1 SGHVS and CDR2 FQNEAQ. The CDR3 spans 13 residues.

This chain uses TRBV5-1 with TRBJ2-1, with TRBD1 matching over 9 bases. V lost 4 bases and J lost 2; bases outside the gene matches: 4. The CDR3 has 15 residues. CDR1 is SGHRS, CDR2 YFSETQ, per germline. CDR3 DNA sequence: TGCGCCAGCAGCAACGGACAGGGGACCTACAATGAGCAGTTCTTC. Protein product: CASSNGQGTYNEQFF.

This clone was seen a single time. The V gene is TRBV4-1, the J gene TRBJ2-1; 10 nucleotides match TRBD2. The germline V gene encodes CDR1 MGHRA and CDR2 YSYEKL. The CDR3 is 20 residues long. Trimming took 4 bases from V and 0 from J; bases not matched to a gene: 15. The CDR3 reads CASSPGAGLAGASSYNEQFF. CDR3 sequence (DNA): TGCGCCAGCAGCCCGGGTGCTGGGCTAGCGGGGGCCAGCTCCTACAATGAGCAGTTCTTC.

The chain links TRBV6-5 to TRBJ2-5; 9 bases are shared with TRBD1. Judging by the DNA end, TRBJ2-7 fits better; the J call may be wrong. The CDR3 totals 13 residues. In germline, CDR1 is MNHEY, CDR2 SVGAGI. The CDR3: CASSTGGGYEQYF. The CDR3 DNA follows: TGTGCCAGCAGTACAGGGGGCGGGTACGAGCAGTACTTC.

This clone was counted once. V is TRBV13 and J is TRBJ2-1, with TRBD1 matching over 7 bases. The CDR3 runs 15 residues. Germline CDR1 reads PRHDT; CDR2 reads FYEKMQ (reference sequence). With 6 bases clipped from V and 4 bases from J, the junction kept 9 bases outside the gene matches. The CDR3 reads CASSRRQGSYNEQFF. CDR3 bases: TGTGCCAGCAGTCGCAGACAGGGTTCGTACAATGAGCAGTTCTTC.

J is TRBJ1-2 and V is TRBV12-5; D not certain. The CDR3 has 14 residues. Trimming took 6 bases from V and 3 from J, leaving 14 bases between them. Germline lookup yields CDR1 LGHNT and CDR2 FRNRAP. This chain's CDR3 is CASGDSDVYYGYTF. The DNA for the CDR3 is TGTGCTAGTGGAGACTCGGACGTGTACTATGGCTACACCTTC.

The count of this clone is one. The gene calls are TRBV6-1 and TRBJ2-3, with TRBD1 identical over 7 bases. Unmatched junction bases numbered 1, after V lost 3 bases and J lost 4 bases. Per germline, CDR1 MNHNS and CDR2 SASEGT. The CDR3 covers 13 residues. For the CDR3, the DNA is TGTGCCAGCAGTGAGGGACAGTCAGATACGCAGTATTTT. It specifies CASSEGQSDTQYF.

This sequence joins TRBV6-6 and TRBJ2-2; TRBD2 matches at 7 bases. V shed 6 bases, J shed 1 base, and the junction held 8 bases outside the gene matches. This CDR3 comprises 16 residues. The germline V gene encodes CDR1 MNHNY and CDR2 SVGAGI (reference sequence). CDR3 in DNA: TGTGCCAGCAGAAACTCGTTAGCGGGGAACACCGGGGAGCTGTTTTTT. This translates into CASRNSLAGNTGELFF.